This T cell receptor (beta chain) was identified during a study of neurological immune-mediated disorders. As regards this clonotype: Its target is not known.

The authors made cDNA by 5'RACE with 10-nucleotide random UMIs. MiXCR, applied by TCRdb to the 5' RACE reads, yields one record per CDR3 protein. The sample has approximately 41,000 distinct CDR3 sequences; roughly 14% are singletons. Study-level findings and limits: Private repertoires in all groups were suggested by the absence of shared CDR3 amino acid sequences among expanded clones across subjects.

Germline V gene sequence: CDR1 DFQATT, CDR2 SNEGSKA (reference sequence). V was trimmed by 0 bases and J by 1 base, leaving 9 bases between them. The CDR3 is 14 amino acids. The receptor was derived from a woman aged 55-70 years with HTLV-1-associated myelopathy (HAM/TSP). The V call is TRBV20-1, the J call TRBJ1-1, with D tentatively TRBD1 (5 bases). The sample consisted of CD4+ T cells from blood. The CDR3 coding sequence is TGCAGTGCTAGAGAAGACGGGGCGAACACTGAAGCTTTCTTT. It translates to CSAREDGANTEAFF.